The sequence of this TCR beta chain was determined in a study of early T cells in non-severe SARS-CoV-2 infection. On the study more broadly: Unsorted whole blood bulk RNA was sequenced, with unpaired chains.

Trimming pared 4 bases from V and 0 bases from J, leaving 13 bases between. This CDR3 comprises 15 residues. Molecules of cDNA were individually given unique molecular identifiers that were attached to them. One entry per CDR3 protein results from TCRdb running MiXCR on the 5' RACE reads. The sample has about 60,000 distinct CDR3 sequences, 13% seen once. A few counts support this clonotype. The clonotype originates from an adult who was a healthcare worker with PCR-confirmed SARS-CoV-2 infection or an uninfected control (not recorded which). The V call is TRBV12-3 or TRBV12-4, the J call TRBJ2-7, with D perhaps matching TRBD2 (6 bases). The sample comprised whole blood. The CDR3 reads CASSSTGLYSYEQYF. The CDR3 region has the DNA TGTGCCAGCAGTTCTACGGGACTGTACTCCTACGAGCAGTACTTC.